These 26 T cell receptor beta chains came from one sample sequenced in a study of radiation and T cells in renal cell carcinoma. Treatment meaning: treatment-naive control, cytoreductive nephrectomy. Libraries were prepared by immunoSEQ multiplex PCR; TCRdb keeps only in-frame clonotypes and omits some of them. The sample holds more than 15,000 clones; about 55% are singletons and the top ten take 30% to 35%. Sequences were derived from tumor tissue, sampled from a patient whose treatment was nephrectomy without radiotherapy. The receptors were sampled from a man aged 45-65 years with renal cell carcinoma.

The chain is built from TRBV19 and TRBJ1-1; D gene uncertain. The CDR3 has 13 amino acids. The germline CDR1 and CDR2 sequences are LNHDA and SQIVND (reference sequence). Trimming took 6 bases from V and 3 from J, leaving 11 bases between them. The DNA of the CDR3 is TGTGCCAGTAGGTGGTCTCGGGACACTGAAGCTTTCTTT. It specifies CASRWSRDTEAFF. The full variable domain, its missing parts supplied by reference TRBV19 and TRBJ1-1, is DGGITQSPKYLFRKEGQNVTLSCEQNLNHDAMYWYRQDPGQGLRLIYYSQIVNDFQKGDIAEGYSVSREKKESFPLTVTSAQKNPTAFYLCASRWSRDTEAFFGQGTRLTVV.

This rearrangement joins TRBV5-8 to TRBJ2-6, with no clear D. This CDR3 is built from 14 residues. Germline CDR1 reads SGHTS; CDR2 reads YDEGEE. The germline V and J ends were trimmed by 5 bases and 1 base, with 7 bases remaining between them. This chain's CDR3 is CASRVGSGANVLTF. The CDR3 nucleotides are TGTGCCAGCAGAGTGGGGTCTGGGGCCAACGTCCTGACTTTC.

The V call is TRBV19, the J call TRBJ1-5; the match to TRBD1 covers 7 bases. Germline V gene lookup returns CDR1 LNHDA and CDR2 SQIVND (reference sequence). The CDR3 runs to 15 residues. Trimming cost V 5 bases and J 4 bases; bases outside gene matches: 8. The CDR3 here is CASSSLQGRNQPQHF. The DNA of the CDR3 is TGTGCCAGTAGTTCCTTACAGGGGAGGAATCAGCCCCAGCATTTT.

This chain connects TRBV27 to TRBJ2-5, with 10 bases matching TRBD2. Unmatched junction bases numbered 9, after V lost 5 bases and J lost 6 bases. CDR3 length equals 15 residues. Germline CDR1 is MNHEY and CDR2 is SMNVEV (reference sequence). CDR3 sequence reads: CASSQPAGGLQTQYF. The CDR3 bases are TGTGCCAGCAGTCAACCAGCGGGAGGGCTGCAGACCCAGTACTTC.

The V call is TRBV27, the J call TRBJ1-1; D is unresolved. With 3 bases removed from V and 1 base from J, the gap between germline ends came to 12 bases. The CDR3 sequence is 15 residues long. Germline CDR1 and CDR2: MNHEY and SMNVEV (reference sequence). The CDR3 loop is CASSFGKRRNTEAFF. The CDR3 nucleotides read TGTGCCAGCAGTTTCGGGAAGAGAAGGAACACTGAAGCTTTCTTT.

The V gene is TRBV10-3, the J gene TRBJ2-5; the D is unclear. The DNA matches TRBJ2-7 better at its end, which makes the J call doubtful. Germline V CDR1 and CDR2: ENHRY, SYGVKD. The CDR3 extends over 10 amino acids. CDR3 region: CAIGHNEQYF. The DNA of the CDR3 is TGTGCCATCGGGCACAACGAGCAGTACTTC.

This chain uses TRBV5-5 with TRBJ1-5, with 11 bases aligning to TRBD1. The CDR3 covers 16 residues. Germline V gives CDR1 SGHKS, CDR2 YYEKEE (reference sequence). V shed 0 bases, J shed 4 bases, and the junction held 3 bases outside the gene matches. The CDR3 DNA sequence: TGTGCCAGCAGCTTGGACCGGGACAGGGGGAATCAGCCCCAGCATTTT. Protein product: CASSLDRDRGNQPQHF.

The chain carries TRBV18 and TRBJ2-3; D is uncertain. Trimming cost V 3 bases and J 0 bases, with 10 bases left between them. CDR1 KGHSH and CDR2 LQKENI come from the germline V gene. The CDR3 contains 15 residues. The DNA of the CDR3 is TGTGCCAGCTCACCTTTGGGCGCGAGCACAGATACGCAGTATTTT. Protein product: CASSPLGASTDTQYF. Full variable domain (missing parts from reference TRBV18 and TRBJ2-3): NAGVMQNPRHLVRRRGQEARLRCSPMKGHSHVYWYRQLPEEGLKFMVYLQKENIIDESGMPKERFSAEFPKEGPSILRIQQVVRGDSAAYFCASSPLGASTDTQYFGPGTRLTVL.

The chain has TRBV5-6 and TRBJ2-7; no reliable D call. The CDR3 has 13 residues. Germline-derived CDR1 and CDR2 are SGHDT and YYEEEE. Trimming stripped 0 bases from V and 5 bases from J, with 9 bases between. CDR3 sequence: CASSLVIRDEQYF. CDR3 DNA: TGTGCCAGCAGCTTGGTGATCCGCGACGAGCAGTACTTC.

This clone was observed a handful of times. The rearrangement links TRBV6-6 to TRBJ2-1; D gene ambiguous. Trimming took 1 base from V and 13 from J, leaving 20 bases between them. The CDR3 loop spans 15 amino acids. Germline V gene sequence: CDR1 MNHNY, CDR2 SVGAGI (reference sequence). The CDR3 sequence is CASSYWLGDDLVQFF. The DNA for the CDR3 is TGTGCCAGCAGTTACTGGCTTGGAGACGACCTGGTTCAGTTCTTC.

By share, this clone counts as medium-sized (0.01 to 0.1%). The V call is TRBV11-2, the J call TRBJ1-1; D is ambiguous. The CDR3 totals 11 residues. V was shortened by 5 bases and J by 5 bases, with 6 bases between the two germline ends. Germline CDR1 reads SGHAT; CDR2 reads FQNNGV. The DNA of the CDR3 is TGTGCCAGCAGCCCATTTACTGAAGCTTTCTTT. Amino acid sequence: CASSPFTEAFF.

The chain has TRBV5-6 and TRBJ2-1; 9 nucleotides match TRBD2. The CDR3 extends over 15 amino acids. Germline V gene data show CDR1 as SGHDT and CDR2 as YYEEEE. The trim removed 4 bases at V and 8 bases at J, leaving 10 bases unmatched. CDR3 sequence: CASSLLAGSGYEQFF. The CDR3 nucleotides are TGTGCCAGCAGCCTTCTAGCGGGGTCGGGGTATGAGCAGTTCTTC.

This chain uses TRBV5-6 with TRBJ1-6, with D tentatively TRBD1 (5 bases). The germline V and J ends were trimmed by 4 bases and 8 bases, with 13 bases remaining between them. The CDR3 consists of 14 residues. CDR1 SGHDT and CDR2 YYEEEE come from the germline V gene. CDR3 residues: CASSAGTPDSPLHF. The CDR3 DNA follows: TGTGCCAGCAGCGCCGGGACTCCTGATTCACCCCTCCACTTT.

The J gene is TRBJ1-1, the V gene TRBV28; weak D call: TRBD1 (6 bases). V was pared by 10 bases and J by 2 bases, with 14 bases between. Per germline, CDR1 MDHEN and CDR2 SYDVKM. This CDR3 contains 13 residues. CDR3 sequence (DNA): TGTGCCATCTTAAGGACAGCAAACACTGAAGCTTTCTTT. It codes for CAILRTANTEAFF.

The CDR3 nucleotides read TGTGCCAGCAGCTCCAAAGCGGGACAGGGATGGAAGACCCTCCACTTT. It specifies CASSSKAGQGWKTLHF. The rearrangement joins TRBV5-6 to TRBJ1-6, with 9 bases fitting TRBD1. Germline loops: CDR1 SGHDT, CDR2 YYEEEE. This CDR3 region has 16 residues. The V segment lost 3 bases and the J segment 14 bases; nucleotides outside the gene matches: 15.

This sequence joins TRBV9 and TRBJ1-4; D possibly corresponds to TRBD1 (5 bases). Trimming removed 0 bases from V and 5 bases from J, with 8 bases in between. Germline V CDR1 and CDR2: SGDLS, YYNGEE. The CDR3 consists of 14 residues. Here the CDR3 reads CASSVGQQNEKLFF. CDR3 bases: TGTGCCAGCAGCGTAGGACAGCAGAATGAAAAACTGTTTTTT.

The chain combines TRBV6-1 with TRBJ1-1; possibly TRBD1 for D (6 bases). Germline CDR1 reads MNHNS; CDR2 reads SASEGT. Trimming left V 0 bases short and J 6 bases short, with 11 bases between. The CDR3 loop spans 14 amino acids. CDR3 nucleotide sequence: TGTGCCAGCAGTGAAGCTTCGGGACACCCTGAAGCTTTCTTT. It is translated as CASSEASGHPEAFF.

V and J are TRBV4-2 and TRBJ1-4; possibly TRBD1 for D (5 bases). Germline-derived CDR1 and CDR2 are LGHNA and YNFKEQ. Deletions cut 0 bases from V and 7 bases from J, with 12 bases between. The CDR3 extends over 15 amino acids. CDR3 loop: CASSQDTAGAEKLFF. As DNA, the CDR3 is TGTGCCAGCAGCCAAGATACAGCTGGGGCTGAAAAACTGTTTTTT.

The chain combines TRBV4-2 with TRBJ1-2; TRBD1 is a possible D gene (5 bases). Germline V CDR1 and CDR2: LGHNA, YNFKEQ. The CDR3 is 18 residues long. V dropped 0 bases and J dropped 6 bases, with 23 bases sitting between them. CDR3 region: CASSQEPDRLLRWNGYTF. The CDR3 DNA follows: TGTGCCAGCAGCCAAGAACCCGACAGACTCCTGCGTTGGAATGGCTACACCTTC.

J is TRBJ1-1 and V is TRBV7-3; maybe TRBD1 (5 bases). V lost 5 bases to trimming and J lost 0 bases, with 7 bases between them. The CDR3 extends over 13 amino acids. The germline gives CDR1 SGHTA, CDR2 FQGTGA. CDR3 DNA: TGTGCCAGCAGCCCGACAGTGAACACTGAAGCTTTCTTT. It codes for CASSPTVNTEAFF.

The chain recombines TRBV28 with TRBJ2-5; 7 bases are a match to TRBD2. Per the germline V gene, CDR1 is MDHEN and CDR2 is SYDVKM. V shed 6 bases, J shed 2 bases, and the junction held 12 bases outside the gene matches. The CDR3 extends over 16 amino acids. The CDR3 loop reads CASRFRSSGKQETQYF. For the CDR3, the DNA is TGTGCCAGCAGGTTTCGGTCTAGCGGAAAACAAGAGACCCAGTACTTC.

The rearrangement joins TRBV4-3 to TRBJ1-2; D unresolved. The CDR3 is 18 residues long. Trimming shortened V by 0 bases and J by 0 bases, and 17 bases separated the two germline ends. Germline CDR1 is LGHNA and CDR2 is YSLEER. CDR3 nucleotide sequence: TGCGCCAGCAGCCAAGATGTGCAGGTCCTCTATCCTAACTATGGCTACACCTTC. It yields the protein CASSQDVQVLYPNYGYTF.

There are a few counts of this clone. The chain recombines TRBV9 with TRBJ2-7; TRBD2 matches at 10 bases. From germline, CDR1 is SGDLS and CDR2 YYNGEE. The V segment lost 3 bases and the J segment 3 bases; nucleotides outside the gene matches: 3. The CDR3 loop spans 14 amino acids. CDR3 sequence reads: CASSASGRGYEQYF. The CDR3 coding sequence is TGTGCCAGCAGCGCGAGCGGGAGGGGCTACGAGCAGTACTTC.

As for this clone: This CDR3 is also generated by other DNA sequences in the sample. V is TRBV18 and J is TRBJ2-2; D not certain. V was cut by 5 bases and J by 3 bases, with 4 bases left in between. Germline assignment: CDR1 KGHSH and CDR2 LQKENI. There are 12 residues in the CDR3. CDR3 loop: CASSRDTGELFF. As DNA, the CDR3 is TGTGCCAGCTCAAGGGACACCGGGGAGCTGTTTTTT.

The V call is TRBV6-5, the J call TRBJ2-6; D is undetermined. V was clipped by 6 bases and J by 4 bases, with 7 bases between them. The CDR3 spans 13 residues. The V gene's germline CDR1 is MNHEY and CDR2 SVGAGI. The CDR3 DNA is TGTGCCAGCAGGGAGTCCGGGGCCAACGTCCTGACTTTC. Its translation is CASRESGANVLTF.

This CDR3 is CASSLKGENEAFF. The CDR3 nucleotides are TGCGCCAGCAGCTTGAAAGGGGAGAATGAAGCTTTCTTT. V and J are TRBV5-1 and TRBJ1-1, with TRBD1 as a possible D gene (5 bases). V gave up 1 base and J gave up 7 bases, with 11 bases separating them. Germline-derived CDR1 and CDR2 are SGHRS and YFSETQ. The CDR3 loop spans 13 amino acids.